These T cell receptor beta chains were read from a single sample in a study of immune evolution from preneoplasia to lung adenocarcinoma. The repertoire was sequenced with immunoSEQ multiplex PCR; TCRdb's copy has only in-frame clones and lacks some. The table lists roughly 7,800 clones, 65% to 90% of them singletons. Sequenced: FFPE minimally invasive lung adenocarcinoma tissue. Source of these receptors: a person in their 70s with lung adenocarcinoma. The CDR3 runs from the conserved cysteine through the conserved F or W. The D gene is left open where the match is weak. Expanded clones get a size class; other rows say once, few or many, or leave the size out.

d_call: NA
j_call: TRBJ2-5
clone_size: NA
v_call: TRBV5-1
cdr3_aa: CASSSQGLLQETQYF
cdr3_nt: TGCGCCAGCAGCTCCCAGGGACTGTTACAAGAGACCCAGTACTTC

d_call: TRBD2
j_call: TRBJ2-3
clone_size: NA
v_call: TRBV29-1
cdr3_aa: CSVERTSSTDTQYF
cdr3_nt: TGCAGCGTTGAAAGGACTAGCAGCACAGATACGCAGTATTTT

d_call: TRBD2
j_call: TRBJ2-7
clone_size: once
v_call: TRBV11-2
cdr3_aa: CASSPRAAGGPREQYF
cdr3_nt: TGTGCCAGCAGCCCCAGAGCGGCGGGAGGGCCTAGGGAGCAGTACTTC

d_call: NA
j_call: TRBJ2-7
clone_size: NA
v_call: TRBV11-2
cdr3_aa: CASTGGLQYPYEQYF
cdr3_nt: TGTGCCAGCACCGGGGGACTCCAGTACCCCTACGAGCAGTACTTC

d_call: NA
j_call: TRBJ2-7
clone_size: NA
v_call: TRBV19
cdr3_aa: CASSTSGLWNYEQYF
cdr3_nt: TGTGCCAGTAGTACCTCCGGACTGTGGAACTACGAGCAGTACTTC

d_call: NA
j_call: TRBJ2-1
clone_size: NA
v_call: TRBV19
cdr3_aa: CASSSDSSSYNEQFF
cdr3_nt: TGTGCCAGTAGTAGCGACTCGAGCTCCTACAATGAGCAGTTCTTC

d_call: TRBD2
j_call: TRBJ2-4
clone_size: NA
v_call: TRBV6-6
cdr3_aa: CASSSLGGEGRGIQYF
cdr3_nt: TGTGCCAGCAGTTCCCTCGGGGGGGAAGGGAGGGGCATTCAGTACTTC

d_call: TRBD1
j_call: TRBJ2-5
clone_size: NA
v_call: TRBV5-1
cdr3_aa: CASSFGQGGKTQYF
cdr3_nt: TGCGCCAGCAGCTTCGGACAGGGGGGAAAGACCCAATACTTC

d_call: NA
j_call: TRBJ2-6
clone_size: NA
v_call: TRBV15
cdr3_aa: CATSRDNSGANVLTF
cdr3_nt: TGTGCCACCAGCAGAGACAACTCTGGGGCCAACGTCCTGACTTTC

d_call: NA
j_call: TRBJ1-3
clone_size: once
v_call: TRBV19
cdr3_aa: CASSILWTSGNTIYF
cdr3_nt: TGTGCCAGTAGTATCCTTTGGACCTCTGGAAACACCATATATTTT

d_call: NA
j_call: TRBJ1-2
clone_size: NA
v_call: TRBV7-8
cdr3_aa: CASSPRLGGGYTF
cdr3_nt: TGTGCCAGCAGCCCCCGGCTAGGAGGTGGCTACACCTTC

d_call: TRBD2
j_call: TRBJ2-1
clone_size: NA
v_call: TRBV7-2
cdr3_aa: CASSPPRRGANNEQFF
cdr3_nt: TGTGCCAGCAGCCCACCTAGGCGGGGGGCAAACAATGAGCAGTTCTTC

d_call: TRBD2
j_call: TRBJ2-2
clone_size: NA
v_call: TRBV6-5
cdr3_aa: CASKKRTSLPGELFF
cdr3_nt: TGTGCCAGCAAAAAGCGGACTAGTTTACCCGGGGAGCTGTTTTTT

d_call: NA
j_call: TRBJ2-5
clone_size: NA
v_call: TRBV5-1
cdr3_aa: CASSLAGPSGETQYF
cdr3_nt: TGCGCCAGCAGCTTGGCCGGGCCCTCGGGGGAGACCCAGTACTTC

d_call: NA
j_call: TRBJ2-7
clone_size: once
v_call: TRBV27
cdr3_aa: CASSPRIPSYEQYF
cdr3_nt: TGTGCCAGCAGTCCTAGGATCCCCTCCTACGAGCAGTACTTC

d_call: NA
j_call: TRBJ1-1
clone_size: NA
v_call: TRBV28
cdr3_aa: CASSFGEPGTDTEAFF
cdr3_nt: TGTGCCAGCAGTTTCGGGGAACCGGGCACGGACACTGAAGCTTTCTTT

d_call: NA
j_call: TRBJ2-7
clone_size: NA
v_call: TRBV4-1
cdr3_aa: CASSSPGPPYEQYF
cdr3_nt: TGCGCCAGCAGCTCCCCGGGACCCCCTTACGAGCAGTACTTC

d_call: TRBD2
j_call: TRBJ2-1
clone_size: NA
v_call: TRBV6-5
cdr3_aa: CASSYRTSGGLQFF
cdr3_nt: TGTGCCAGCAGTTACAGGACTAGCGGGGGGCTTCAGTTCTTC

d_call: NA
j_call: TRBJ1-6
clone_size: NA
v_call: TRBV9
cdr3_aa: CASSVGGVVNNSPLHF
cdr3_nt: TGTGCCAGCAGCGTAGGAGGGGTAGTGAATAATTCACCCCTCCACTTT

d_call: TRBD1
j_call: TRBJ1-1
clone_size: NA
v_call: TRBV29-1
cdr3_aa: CSGRQGAGTEAFF
cdr3_nt: TGCAGCGGGAGACAGGGGGCCGGCACTGAAGCTTTCTTT